The sequence of this TCR beta chain was determined in a study of control samples from healthy donors and cancer patients. Germline V lookup: CDR1 SGHVS, CDR2 FQNEAQ. The V end was cut by 1 base, the J end by 9 bases, with 13 bases between. This CDR3 contains 14 residues. The table came from immunoSEQ multiplex PCR; TCRdb's copy has only in-frame clones and leaves some out. This sample yields just under 75,000 clones, of which less than 90% are seen a single time; 3% to 4.5% belongs to the top ten. Sequencing was done on a sample of blood. This receptor was identified in a woman in her forties or fifties in good health. The chain uses TRBV7-8 and TRBJ2-1, with D maybe TRBD1 (6 bases). The CDR3 nucleotides are TGTGCCAGCAGCTTAGGCTCCCAGGGGAGTGAGCAGTTCTTC. Translation: CASSLGSQGSEQFF.